This T cell receptor (beta chain) was sequenced for a study of blood T cell repertoires in COVID-19. In the study overall: PBMCs, B-cell-depleted T cells, or T cells were the source of the cDNA or gDNA that made up the material.

Study members were between roughly 18 and 100 years old and lived in 24 US regions. Participants had their cohort set by participant-reported clinical history. Produced via immunoSEQ multiplex PCR; TCRdb's table is partial and in-frame only. The sample shows over 250,000 clones, about 88% of them seen only once. Trimming stripped 4 bases from V and 1 base from J, with 21 bases between. The germline gives CDR1 SGHAT, CDR2 FQNNGV. The CDR3 contains 18 residues. The sample comprised PBMCs or T cells enriched from blood (not recorded which). This sequence joins TRBV11-2 and TRBJ2-3, with a tentative D call TRBD2 (5 bases). The TCR was taken from a woman in her forties or fifties who had recovered from COVID-19. CDR3 in DNA: TGTGCCAGCAGCTCCACCAGGACTGACCCGTTTGGCACAGATACGCAGTATTTT. Translating it yields CASSSTRTDPFGTDTQYF.